This T cell receptor (beta chain) was recorded in a study of T-cell reconstitution after alpha-beta-depleted transplantation in children. Per germline, CDR1 MNHEY and CDR2 SVGAGI. The CDR3 runs to 16 residues. The germline V and J ends were trimmed by 2 bases and 2 bases, with 10 bases remaining between them. The table lists this clonotype with a count of one. Library preparation (for TCRbeta) was performed with unique molecular identifiers. TCRdb itself ran the PCR reads through MiXCR, one entry per CDR3 protein. The sample shows approximately 520,000 distinct CDR3 sequences, approximately 32% of them seen only once.

This sequence joins TRBV6-5 and TRBJ2-6, with a weak D call TRBD2 (7 bases). The source of this sequence is a human donor who donated a stem cell graft to a child with aplastic anemia. The material sequenced was PBMCs from the stem cell graft donor, taken from the stem cell graft. CDR3 protein: CASSYEGGAGANVLTF. For the CDR3, the DNA is TGTGCCAGCAGTTACGAGGGGGGGGCTGGGGCCAACGTCCTGACTTTC.